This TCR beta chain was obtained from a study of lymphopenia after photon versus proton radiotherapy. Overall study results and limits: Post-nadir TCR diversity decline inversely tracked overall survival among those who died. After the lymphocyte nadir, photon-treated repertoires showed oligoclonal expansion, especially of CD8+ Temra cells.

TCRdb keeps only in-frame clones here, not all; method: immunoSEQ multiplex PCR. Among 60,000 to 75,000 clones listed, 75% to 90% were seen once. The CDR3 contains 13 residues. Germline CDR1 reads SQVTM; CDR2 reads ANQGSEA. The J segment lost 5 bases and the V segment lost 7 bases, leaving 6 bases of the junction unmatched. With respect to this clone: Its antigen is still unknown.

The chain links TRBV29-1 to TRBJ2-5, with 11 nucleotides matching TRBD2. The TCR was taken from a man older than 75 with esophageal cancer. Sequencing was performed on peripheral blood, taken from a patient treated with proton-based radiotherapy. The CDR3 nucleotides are TGCAGCGGGATAGCGGGGGGGCGTGAGACCCAGTACTTC. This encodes CSGIAGGRETQYF. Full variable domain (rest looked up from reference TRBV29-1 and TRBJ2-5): SAVISQKPSRDICQRGTSLTIQCQVDSQVTMMFWYRQQPGQSLTLIATANQGSEATYESGFVIDKFPISRPNLTFSTLTVSNMSPEDSSIYLCSGIAGGRETQYFGPGTRLLVL.